Listed below are T cell receptor beta chains from one sample, sequenced in a study of blood T cell repertoires in COVID-19. Produced via immunoSEQ multiplex PCR; TCRdb's table is partial and in-frame only. The repertoire holds approximately 140,000 clones, with 79% as singletons. Sequencing was done on a sample of peripheral blood. Source of these receptors: a man in his sixties with acute or convalescent COVID-19. CDR3s include the opening cysteine and the closing phenylalanine or tryptophan. The order of the fields is J gene, clone size, D gene, V gene, CDR3 DNA, CDR3 protein. D genes are given only for firm matches. Clone size is given for some rows only: seen once, a few or many times, or a class if the clone is expanded.

J gene: TRBJ1-1
clone size: .
D gene: .
V gene: TRBV9
CDR3 DNA: TGTGCCAGCAGCGTAGACGCAGAGAACACTGAAGCTTTCTTT
CDR3 protein: CASSVDAENTEAFF

J gene: TRBJ2-5
clone size: .
D gene: .
V gene: TRBV7-6
CDR3 DNA: TGTGCCAGCAGCTTTAGGGGGGGGGAGACCCAGTACTTC
CDR3 protein: CASSFRGGETQYF

J gene: TRBJ2-7
clone size: .
D gene: TRBD1
V gene: TRBV29-1
CDR3 DNA: TGCAGCGTTGAAGATCTCGGGACAGGGGCCGACGAGCAGTACTTC
CDR3 protein: CSVEDLGTGADEQYF

J gene: TRBJ2-5
clone size: .
D gene: TRBD1
V gene: TRBV2
CDR3 DNA: TGTGCCAGCAGCGGGACAGGGTTTGGGGAGACCCAGTACTTC
CDR3 protein: CASSGTGFGETQYF

J gene: TRBJ1-5
clone size: .
D gene: .
V gene: TRBV20-1
CDR3 DNA: TGCAGTGCTAGTTACCGGGACACCAACCCTCAGCCCCAGCATTTT
CDR3 protein: CSASYRDTNPQPQHF

J gene: TRBJ1-2
clone size: .
D gene: .
V gene: TRBV19
CDR3 DNA: TGTGCCAGTACCGCGAAGGAGTTTAACTATGGCTACACCTTC
CDR3 protein: CASTAKEFNYGYTF

J gene: TRBJ2-7
clone size: once
D gene: TRBD1
V gene: TRBV7-2
CDR3 DNA: TGTGCCAGCAGCCGACAGGGGGCCTACGAGCAGTACTTC
CDR3 protein: CASSRQGAYEQYF

J gene: TRBJ1-2
clone size: .
D gene: TRBD1
V gene: TRBV6-2/TRBV6-3
CDR3 DNA: TGTGCCAGCAGTTACTCGAAGGGGGCGAGCTATGGCTACACCTTC
CDR3 protein: CASSYSKGASYGYTF

J gene: TRBJ2-2
clone size: .
D gene: TRBD1
V gene: TRBV12-3/TRBV12-4
CDR3 DNA: TGTGCCAGCAGTCCGCAGGGGGCCGGGGAGCTGTTTTTT
CDR3 protein: CASSPQGAGELFF

J gene: TRBJ2-6
clone size: .
D gene: TRBD2
V gene: TRBV6-2/TRBV6-3
CDR3 DNA: TGTGCCAGCAGTCTAGCGGGAGGCCCTGGGGCCAACGTCCTGACTTTC
CDR3 protein: CASSLAGGPGANVLTF

J gene: TRBJ1-4
clone size: .
D gene: .
V gene: TRBV2
CDR3 DNA: TGTGCCAGCAGTGCAGCGAGAACAGCCGAAAAACTGTTTTTT
CDR3 protein: CASSAARTAEKLFF

J gene: TRBJ2-7
clone size: .
D gene: TRBD1
V gene: TRBV6-2/TRBV6-3
CDR3 DNA: TGTGCCAGCAGTTACGCAGGGGGCGAGCAGTACTTC
CDR3 protein: CASSYAGGEQYF

J gene: TRBJ1-4
clone size: .
D gene: .
V gene: TRBV28
CDR3 DNA: TGTGCCAGCAGTCAACGGGGGAGCACTAATGAAAAACTGTTTTTT
CDR3 protein: CASSQRGSTNEKLFF

J gene: TRBJ2-2
clone size: .
D gene: TRBD2
V gene: TRBV5-1
CDR3 DNA: TGCGCCAGCAGCGCGGCGGGGGGTCCGGGGGAGCTGTTTTTT
CDR3 protein: CASSAAGGPGELFF

J gene: TRBJ2-1
clone size: .
D gene: TRBD2
V gene: TRBV19
CDR3 DNA: TGTGCCAGTAGGAGGACTAGCGGGAGCGAACGCTACAATGAGCAGTTCTTC
CDR3 protein: CASRRTSGSERYNEQFF

J gene: TRBJ1-2
clone size: .
D gene: .
V gene: TRBV4-3
CDR3 DNA: TGCGCCAGCAGCCGGGAGAGAAACTATGGCTACACCTTC
CDR3 protein: CASSRERNYGYTF

J gene: TRBJ1-4
clone size: once
D gene: .
V gene: TRBV27
CDR3 DNA: TGTGCCAGCAGTTTAGGAGTCCGCGAAAAACTGTTTTTT
CDR3 protein: CASSLGVREKLFF

J gene: TRBJ2-1
clone size: .
D gene: TRBD1
V gene: TRBV11-2
CDR3 DNA: TGTGCCAGCAGCTCGGACAGGGACAATGAGCAGTTCTTC
CDR3 protein: CASSSDRDNEQFF

J gene: TRBJ1-1
clone size: .
D gene: .
V gene: TRBV10-1
CDR3 DNA: TGCGCCAGCGAGGCAGCAACATACACTGAAGCTTTCTTT
CDR3 protein: CASEAATYTEAFF

J gene: TRBJ2-7
clone size: .
D gene: TRBD2
V gene: TRBV7-2
CDR3 DNA: TGTGCCAGCAGCTTACGCCCTAGCGGGTACGAGCAGTACTTC
CDR3 protein: CASSLRPSGYEQYF

J gene: TRBJ1-2
clone size: .
D gene: .
V gene: TRBV28
CDR3 DNA: TGTGCCAGCAGTTTAGGGGGCCAGGAGCACTATGGCTACACCTTC
CDR3 protein: CASSLGGQEHYGYTF

J gene: TRBJ1-2
clone size: .
D gene: .
V gene: TRBV10-3
CDR3 DNA: TGTGCCATCAGTGACGGGACACCCTATGGCTACACCTTC
CDR3 protein: CAISDGTPYGYTF

J gene: TRBJ1-5
clone size: .
D gene: TRBD1
V gene: TRBV10-1
CDR3 DNA: TGCGCCAGTAATAACAGGGGAACTAGCAATCAGCCCCAGCATTTT
CDR3 protein: CASNNRGTSNQPQHF

J gene: TRBJ2-5
clone size: .
D gene: TRBD1
V gene: TRBV9
CDR3 DNA: TGTGCCAGCAGCGTGTCCAGGGGGCGAGGACAAGAGACCCAGTACTTC
CDR3 protein: CASSVSRGRGQETQYF

J gene: TRBJ1-5
clone size: once
D gene: .
V gene: TRBV6-2/TRBV6-3
CDR3 DNA: TGTGCCAGCAGTGTCAACAGGGATCAGCCCCAGCATTTT
CDR3 protein: CASSVNRDQPQHF

J gene: TRBJ1-2
clone size: .
D gene: TRBD1
V gene: TRBV7-8
CDR3 DNA: TGTGCCAGCAGCCCTTGGGACAGGGCCTATGGCTACACCTTC
CDR3 protein: CASSPWDRAYGYTF

J gene: TRBJ1-1
clone size: .
D gene: .
V gene: TRBV30
CDR3 DNA: TGTGCCTGGAGTCCATGGACAGAGAACACTGAAGCTTTCTTT
CDR3 protein: CAWSPWTENTEAFF

J gene: TRBJ2-1
clone size: .
D gene: .
V gene: TRBV6-2/TRBV6-3
CDR3 DNA: TGTGCCAGCAGTTCCCCCCTTTACAATGAGCAGTTCTTC
CDR3 protein: CASSSPLYNEQFF

J gene: TRBJ2-5
clone size: .
D gene: .
V gene: TRBV7-2
CDR3 DNA: TGTGCCAGCTCTCCTTACAGGGTTCCGCAGGAGACCCAGTACTTC
CDR3 protein: CASSPYRVPQETQYF

J gene: TRBJ1-6
clone size: .
D gene: .
V gene: TRBV6-4
CDR3 DNA: TGTGCCAGCAGTGCGACCGGGTCTCTCGGAAATTCACCCCTCCACTTT
CDR3 protein: CASSATGSLGNSPLHF

J gene: TRBJ1-1
clone size: once
D gene: .
V gene: TRBV7-6
CDR3 DNA: TGTGCCAGCAGCTTTCAGGGCCAGATGAACACTGAAGCTTTCTTT
CDR3 protein: CASSFQGQMNTEAFF

J gene: TRBJ2-3
clone size: .
D gene: TRBD2
V gene: TRBV9
CDR3 DNA: TGTGCCAGCAGCGTAGACCTAGGGACTAGCGGGAGTTCAGATACGCAGTATTTT
CDR3 protein: CASSVDLGTSGSSDTQYF

J gene: TRBJ1-4
clone size: .
D gene: .
V gene: TRBV7-2
CDR3 DNA: TGTGCCAGCAGCCTACCATTTGAAAAACTGTTTTTT
CDR3 protein: CASSLPFEKLFF

J gene: TRBJ2-1
clone size: few
D gene: .
V gene: TRBV5-4
CDR3 DNA: TGTGCCAGCAGCGCGGCGACTCCCAATGAGCAGTTCTTC
CDR3 protein: CASSAATPNEQFF

J gene: TRBJ2-1
clone size: .
D gene: .
V gene: TRBV4-3
CDR3 DNA: TGCGCCAGCAGCCAAGATGACAGCTACAATGAGCAGTTCTTC
CDR3 protein: CASSQDDSYNEQFF

J gene: TRBJ1-3
clone size: .
D gene: .
V gene: TRBV19
CDR3 DNA: TGTGCCAGTAGTATTGCACTCTCTGGAAACACCATATATTTT
CDR3 protein: CASSIALSGNTIYF

J gene: TRBJ1-6
clone size: .
D gene: .
V gene: TRBV28
CDR3 DNA: TGTGCCATCGGGGGGGCCCGGGGTAATTCACCCCTCCACTTT
CDR3 protein: CAIGGARGNSPLHF

J gene: TRBJ2-5
clone size: .
D gene: TRBD2
V gene: TRBV4-2
CDR3 DNA: TGTGCCAGCAGCCAAGGACTAGCGGGAGAGTCAGAGACCCAGTACTTC
CDR3 protein: CASSQGLAGESETQYF

J gene: TRBJ2-1
clone size: .
D gene: TRBD2
V gene: TRBV2
CDR3 DNA: TGTGCCAGCAGTGGGACTAGCGGGAGGGACGGTGAGCAGTTCTTC
CDR3 protein: CASSGTSGRDGEQFF

J gene: TRBJ2-1
clone size: .
D gene: TRBD2
V gene: TRBV5-6
CDR3 DNA: TGTGCCAGCAGAGCGAGGAGCGGGAGGGCCTCCTACAATGAGCAGTTCTTC
CDR3 protein: CASRARSGRASYNEQFF

J gene: TRBJ2-3
clone size: .
D gene: TRBD2
V gene: TRBV3-1/TRBV3-2
CDR3 DNA: TGTGCCAGCAGCTATACCCGTAGCGGGAGGGGGAGCACAGATACGCAGTATTTT
CDR3 protein: CASSYTRSGRGSTDTQYF

J gene: TRBJ2-7
clone size: .
D gene: .
V gene: TRBV7-8
CDR3 DNA: TGTGCCAGCAGACCCTATCTGTCCTACGAGCAGTACTTC
CDR3 protein: CASRPYLSYEQYF

J gene: TRBJ2-4
clone size: few
D gene: TRBD1
V gene: TRBV4-2
CDR3 DNA: TGTGCCAGCAGCCCGGGACAGGGGAACATTCAGTACTTC
CDR3 protein: CASSPGQGNIQYF

J gene: TRBJ2-5
clone size: .
D gene: TRBD1
V gene: TRBV5-1
CDR3 DNA: TGCGCCAGCAGCCTAGGACAGGGAAAAGAGACCCAGTACTTC
CDR3 protein: CASSLGQGKETQYF

J gene: TRBJ2-1
clone size: .
D gene: TRBD2
V gene: TRBV9
CDR3 DNA: TGTGCCAGCAGCGCCCCGACTAGCCATGAGCAGTTCTTC
CDR3 protein: CASSAPTSHEQFF

J gene: TRBJ2-5
clone size: .
D gene: TRBD2
V gene: TRBV2
CDR3 DNA: TGTGCCAGCAGTGAAGCGACCGGGCTAGCGGGGCTTTACTTC
CDR3 protein: CASSEATGLAGLYF

J gene: TRBJ2-3
clone size: once
D gene: TRBD2
V gene: TRBV4-2
CDR3 DNA: TGTGCCAGCAGCCTTGACGGCGCGGGAGGGACAGATACGCAGTATTTT
CDR3 protein: CASSLDGAGGTDTQYF

J gene: TRBJ2-1
clone size: .
D gene: .
V gene: TRBV5-1
CDR3 DNA: TGCGCCAGCAGCTTGGAGGGGTCGAGGAATGAGCAGTTCTTC
CDR3 protein: CASSLEGSRNEQFF

J gene: TRBJ1-4
clone size: .
D gene: .
V gene: TRBV30
CDR3 DNA: TGTGCCTGGAGTGCAGGGCGAGATGTAGCGGAACTGTTTTTT
CDR3 protein: CAWSAGRDVAELFF